The 20 T cell receptor beta chains below all came from one sample that was sequenced in a study of beta chain features in type 1 diabetes. Study results and limitations: Shorter TCRB CDR3s, moderately but significantly so, were found in Type 1 diabetes patients in all four CD4+ subsets.

These receptors have no known antigen. Since all of the isolated RNA was reverse transcribed, expressed TCRB transcripts were what got sequenced. Assay used: immunoSEQ multiplex PCR; TCRdb lists only in-frame clones, some missing. The data show 240,000 or so clones, around 21% seen once. Sequences were obtained from naive CD4+ T cells from blood. The receptor source for this set is a woman aged 40 to 50 with type 1 diabetes.

J is TRBJ2-7 and V is TRBV2; 9 nucleotides match TRBD1. CDR1 is SNHLY, CDR2 FYNNEI, per germline. The trim removed 4 bases at V and 2 bases at J, leaving 3 bases unmatched. The CDR3 has 14 residues. In DNA form, the CDR3 reads TGTGCCAGCAGTGCCAGGACAGGGGCCTACGAGCAGTACTTC. This codes for CASSARTGAYEQYF.

V gene TRBV13 combines with J gene TRBJ1-2; TRBD1 might be the D (6 bases). The V end was cut by 5 bases, the J end by 4 bases, with 8 bases between. CDR1 PRHDT and CDR2 FYEKMQ come from the germline V gene (reference sequence). This CDR3 contains 12 residues. The CDR3 bases are TGTGCCAGCAGCGCGACAGGCTATGGCTACACCTTC. Translating gives CASSATGYGYTF.

The chain links TRBV27 to TRBJ2-3; 10 bases fit TRBD2. V shed 2 bases and J 0 bases; nucleotides not matched to a gene: 5. The CDR3 spans 17 residues. Germline V gene sequence: CDR1 MNHEY, CDR2 SMNVEV (reference sequence). The CDR3 region has the DNA TGTGCCAGCAGTTTAATGGTTAGCGGGGGGAGCACAGATACGCAGTATTTT. Protein: CASSLMVSGGSTDTQYF.

The chain links TRBV11-2 to TRBJ2-5; maybe TRBD2 (6 bases). Germline V gene lookup returns CDR1 SGHAT and CDR2 FQNNGV. The V gene lost 5 bases and the J gene lost 1 base, with 17 bases spanning the gap. This CDR3 region has 16 residues. CDR3 amino acids: CASSPPGRPLQETQYF. CDR3 bases: TGTGCCAGCAGCCCCCCCGGGAGACCGCTCCAAGAGACCCAGTACTTC.

This clone appeared a single time. The rearrangement links TRBV5-5 to TRBJ2-5; 7 nucleotides agree with TRBD2. The CDR3 totals 14 residues. With 3 bases clipped from V and 2 bases from J, the junction kept 4 bases outside the gene matches. The germline gives CDR1 SGHKS, CDR2 YYEKEE (reference sequence). The CDR3 reads CASSSAGVQETQYF. In nucleotides, the CDR3 is TGTGCCAGCAGCTCGGCGGGGGTGCAAGAGACCCAGTACTTC. Full variable domain (rest looked up from reference TRBV5-5 and TRBJ2-5): DAGVTQSPTHLIKTRGQQVTLRCSPISGHKSVSWYQQVLGQGPQFIFQYYEKEERGRGNFPDRFSARQFPNYSSELNVNALLLGDSALYLCASSSAGVQETQYFGPGTRLLVL.

This sequence joins TRBV29-1 and TRBJ1-1, with TRBD1 matching over 7 bases. The CDR3 is 13 residues long. CDR1 is SQVTM and CDR2 is ANQGSEA in the germline V gene. J gave up 6 bases and V 3 bases, and 7 bases lay outside the gene matches. CDR3 DNA sequence: TGCAGCGTTGACAGGGGGGAAACGGCTGAAGCTTTCTTT. It codes for CSVDRGETAEAFF.

This clone was counted only a few times. The rearrangement uses TRBV6-5 and TRBJ2-7; D is possibly TRBD1 (6 bases). CDR1 is MNHEY, CDR2 SVGAGI, per germline. V was pared by 0 bases and J by 3 bases, with 15 bases between. This CDR3 comprises 16 residues. CDR3 bases: TGTGCCAGCAGTTACTCTCCGGGACATTGGAACTACGAGCAGTACTTC. Residues: CASSYSPGHWNYEQYF.

This clone has only a few counts. The chain joins TRBV5-4 to TRBJ1-2, with D possibly matching TRBD1 (6 bases). The CDR3 runs to 15 residues. The V gene's germline CDR1 is SGHNT and CDR2 YYREEE (reference sequence). Trimming cost V 2 bases and J 1 base, with 12 bases left between them. The CDR3 DNA follows: TGTGCCAGCAGCTTTGCGCGGACAGATAACTATGGCTACACCTTC. This sequence encodes CASSFARTDNYGYTF.

The sample holds a few counts of this clone. The rearrangement links TRBV29-1 to TRBJ2-3, with 8 bases that match TRBD1. The V segment lost 6 bases and the J segment 6 bases; nucleotides outside the gene matches: 8. This CDR3 is built from 13 residues. Looked up from germline, CDR1 is SQVTM and CDR2 is ANQGSEA. CDR3 protein: CSVGQGGLDTQYF. CDR3 bases: TGCAGCGTCGGACAGGGTGGGTTGGATACGCAGTATTTT.

The V gene is TRBV7-2, the J gene TRBJ1-6, with D possibly TRBD1 on 5 matching bases. The CDR3 loop spans 16 amino acids. Germline V lookup: CDR1 SGHTA, CDR2 FQGNSA. V was trimmed by 7 bases and J by 10 bases, leaving 23 bases between them. The CDR3 DNA follows: TGTGCCAGCACCCTTAGCGGGGGTTGGATTGGCTCACCCCTCCACTTT. Translation: CASTLSGGWIGSPLHF.

This clone was observed a few times. The CDR3 here is CASSGANTGELFF. CDR3 DNA sequence: TGTGCCAGTAGCGGGGCGAACACCGGGGAGCTGTTTTTT. This chain links TRBV28 with TRBJ2-2; 8 bases map to TRBD2. This CDR3 spans 13 amino acids. Trimming took 9 bases from V and 0 from J; bases not matched to a gene: 0. Germline assignment: CDR1 MDHEN and CDR2 SYDVKM.

The rearrangement joins TRBV28 to TRBJ2-1; D may be TRBD2 (6 bases). Germline CDR1 MDHEN, CDR2 SYDVKM. This CDR3 comprises 13 residues. V was shortened by 5 bases and J by 4 bases, with 9 bases between the two germline ends. The CDR3 protein is CASSHREYNEQFF. CDR3 nucleotides: TGTGCCAGCAGTCACCGGGAGTACAATGAGCAGTTCTTC.

This sequence joins TRBV4-3 and TRBJ2-7; tentative D call: TRBD1 (7 bases). The CDR3 has 16 residues. CDR1 LGHNA and CDR2 YSLEER come from the germline V gene. V lost 1 base to trimming and J lost 2 bases, with 15 bases between them. The CDR3 here is CASSQAEGGTAYEQYF. The CDR3 DNA follows: TGCGCCAGCAGCCAAGCCGAAGGGGGGACAGCCTACGAGCAGTACTTC.

The V call is TRBV4-3, the J call TRBJ2-5; the D is unclear. Trimming shortened V by 1 base and J by 1 base, and 10 bases separated the two germline ends. CDR3 length equals 15 residues. Germline V gene sequence: CDR1 LGHNA, CDR2 YSLEER. The CDR3 DNA sequence: TGCGCCAGCAGCCAAGGAGATACAGCCCAAGAGACCCAGTACTTC. This translates into CASSQGDTAQETQYF.

The chain carries TRBV9 and TRBJ2-1; 7 bases align to TRBD2. Per germline, CDR1 SGDLS and CDR2 YYNGEE. The CDR3 is made up of 17 amino acids. With V trimmed by 0 bases and J by 3 bases, 9 bases remained unmatched. CDR3 nucleotide sequence: TGTGCCAGCAGCGTAGTTTCGGCGGGAGACGTCTACAATGAGCAGTTCTTC. Its protein product is CASSVVSAGDVYNEQFF. The whole variable domain, filled in from reference TRBV9 and TRBJ2-1, reads DSGVTQTPKHLITATGQRVTLRCSPRSGDLSVYWYQQSLDQGLQFLIQYYNGEERAKGNILERFSAQQFPDLHSELNLSSLELGDSALYFCASSVVSAGDVYNEQFFGPGTRLTVL.

The chain uses TRBV9 and TRBJ2-3, with D possibly being TRBD1 (5 bases). The CDR3 has 14 residues. Trimming took off 0 bases at V and 1 base at J, with 6 bases between the two ends. Germline CDR1 SGDLS, CDR2 YYNGEE. In nucleotides, the CDR3 is TGTGCCAGCAGCGTAGTAGGGGGCACAGATACGCAGTATTTT. Translating it yields CASSVVGGTDTQYF.

This clone was seen a handful of times. CDR3 bases: TGCGCCAGCAGCCAAGACGGCTCCCTAGCCGGCTCTACCCATGAGCAGTTCTTC. This gives the protein CASSQDGSLAGSTHEQFF. The rearrangement uses TRBV4-3 and TRBJ2-1; perhaps TRBD2 as D (5 bases). The length of the CDR3 is 18 residues. The ends were cut back, 0 bases at V and 8 bases at J, with 23 bases in the middle. The germline gives CDR1 LGHNA, CDR2 YSLEER.

This sequence joins TRBV11-2 and TRBJ2-7, with D possibly matching TRBD2 (6 bases). Germline V gene data show CDR1 as SGHAT and CDR2 as FQNNGV. Trimming took 4 bases from V and 2 from J, leaving 21 bases between them. This CDR3 has 17 amino acids. The CDR3 bases are TGTGCCAGCAGCTCCGACCTGCTAGCGCGAGTCCCCTACGAGCAGTACTTC. This encodes CASSSDLLARVPYEQYF.

The rearrangement links TRBV6-5 to TRBJ2-1; 8 positions agree with TRBD1. The CDR3 length is 15 residues. Germline V gene lookup returns CDR1 MNHEY and CDR2 SVGAGI. J lost 6 bases, V lost 0 bases, and 4 bases had no gene match. CDR3: CASSYSGQGGNEQFF. The CDR3 DNA reads as TGTGCCAGCAGTTACTCCGGACAGGGAGGCAATGAGCAGTTCTTC.

The chain joins TRBV4-3 to TRBJ2-5, with 7 bases lining up with TRBD2. This CDR3 is built from 15 residues. After removal of 2 bases from V and 1 base from J, the junction contained 4 bases not matched to a gene. Germline assignment: CDR1 LGHNA and CDR2 YSLEER. The CDR3 coding sequence is TGCGCCAGCAGCCAAAGCTCTAGCGGCCAAGAGACCCAGTACTTC. Translating it yields CASSQSSSGQETQYF.